The 26 T cell receptor beta chains below were found in one sample sequenced in a study of spatial heterogeneity in lung cancer. TCRdb reprocessed the 5' RACE reads via MiXCR and lists one record per CDR3 protein. The data show roughly 75,000 distinct CDR3 sequences, 13% seen once. Time point indicated: sample taken at primary tumor resection. In each case, whole RNA from tumor, nontumor lung or frozen PBMC was sequenced unsorted. Sample: PBMCs, taken at surgery. These receptors originate from a male donor with early-stage non-small cell lung cancer.

This clonotype was detected only a few times. V and J are TRBV5-1 and TRBJ2-2; TRBD1 agrees at 8 bases. The CDR3 consists of 16 residues. V dropped 4 bases and J dropped 7; count of bases not matched to a gene: 12. CDR1 and CDR2 from the germline V gene are SGHRS and YFSETQ. Here the CDR3 reads CASSPQQGGDNGELFF. The CDR3 DNA reads as TGCGCCAGCAGCCCCCAACAGGGGGGTGACAACGGGGAGCTGTTTTTT. Complete variable domain (other parts from reference TRBV5-1 and TRBJ2-2): KAGVTQTPRYLIKTRGQQVTLSCSPISGHRSVSWYQQTPGQGLQFLFEYFSETQRNKGNFPGRFSGRQFSNSRSEMNVSTLELGDSALYLCASSPQQGGDNGELFFGEGSRLTVL.

The genes are TRBV7-9 and TRBJ2-3; D possibly matches TRBD1 or TRBD2 (5 bases each). CDR3 length: 16 residues. V was pared by 2 bases and J by 9 bases, with 21 bases between. Germline V gene sequence: CDR1 SEHNR, CDR2 FQNEAQ (reference sequence). Here the CDR3 DNA reads TGTGCCAGCAGCTTAAATCGGGGCTATACACAGAAAACGCAGTATTTT. Translating gives CASSLNRGYTQKTQYF. Full variable domain (missing parts from reference TRBV7-9 and TRBJ2-3): DTGVSQNPRHKITKRGQNVTFRCDPISEHNRLYWYRQTLGQGPEFLTYFQNEAQLEKSRLLSDRFSAERPKGSFSTLEIQRTEQGDSAMYLCASSLNRGYTQKTQYFGPGTRLTVL.

The genes are TRBV14 and TRBJ2-7; tentative D call: TRBD2 (6 bases). V shed 4 bases and J shed 6 bases, with 13 bases lying between them. Germline CDR1 and CDR2: SGHDN and FVKESK. The CDR3 consists of 13 residues. The CDR3 bases are TGTGCCAGCAGCCCCAGACTAGAGGGCGAGCAGTACTTC. Translated, it gives CASSPRLEGEQYF.

The sample holds a few counts of this clonotype. The rearrangement uses TRBV4-1 and TRBJ1-5; TRBD1 matches at 8 bases. The germline V gene encodes CDR1 MGHRA and CDR2 YSYEKL. This CDR3 contains 15 residues. V was pared by 2 bases and J by 6 bases, with 6 bases of the junction left unmatched. CDR3 sequence (DNA): TGCGCCAGCAGCCAACCTGACAGGGGAGGTCAGCCCCAGCATTTT. Amino acid sequence: CASSQPDRGGQPQHF.

The J gene is TRBJ1-5, the V gene TRBV27; D gene ambiguous. Germline CDR1 and CDR2: MNHEY and SMNVEV (reference sequence). Trimming cost V 3 bases and J 5 bases, with 11 bases left between them. This CDR3 contains 14 residues. The CDR3 sequence is CASSLSGIDQPQHF. The DNA for the CDR3 is TGTGCCAGCAGTTTGTCGGGGATCGATCAGCCCCAGCATTTT.

The chain recombines TRBV2 with TRBJ1-6, with D unclear. This CDR3 is 12 amino acids long. Trimming took 6 bases from V and 6 from J, leaving 6 bases between them. Germline-derived CDR1 and CDR2 are SNHLY and FYNNEI. This CDR3 reads CASRGSNSPLHF. For the CDR3, the DNA is TGTGCCAGCAGGGGTAGTAATTCACCCCTCCACTTT.

This clonotype was seen a handful of times. Written as DNA, the CDR3 is TGTGCCAGCAGTTGGGACAGGAGAGCCTCCTACGAGCAGTACTTC. Amino acid sequence: CASSWDRRASYEQYF. The V call is TRBV6-2 or TRBV6-3, the J call TRBJ2-7; the match to TRBD1 covers 8 bases. J was trimmed by 0 bases and V by 4 bases; bases with no gene match: 5. The germline CDR1 and CDR2 sequences are MNHEY and SVGEGT. The CDR3 loop spans 15 amino acids.

This clonotype has a handful of counts. The genes are TRBV4-1 and TRBJ2-1; possibly TRBD1 for D (5 bases). Germline CDR1 reads MGHRA; CDR2 reads YSYEKL. This CDR3 has 13 residues. V was trimmed by 2 bases and J by 7 bases, leaving 9 bases between them. CDR3 in DNA: TGCGCCAGCAGCCAATCCAAGGGGAATGAGCAGTTCTTC. Amino acids: CASSQSKGNEQFF.

This clonotype was counted only a few times. This rearrangement joins TRBV6-1 to TRBJ2-2; TRBD1 is a possible D gene (6 bases). Germline-derived CDR1 and CDR2 are MNHNS and SASEGT. Trimming took off 6 bases at V and 2 bases at J, with 10 bases between the two ends. This CDR3 is 14 amino acids long. The CDR3, as DNA: TGTGCCAGCAGACAGGGCCGAAACACCGGGGAGCTGTTTTTT. Amino acids: CASRQGRNTGELFF.

This sequence joins TRBV18 and TRBJ1-1; no clear D. This CDR3 contains 14 residues. V gave up 4 bases and J gave up 5 bases, with 14 bases separating them. Germline lookup yields CDR1 KGHSH and CDR2 LQKENI. The CDR3 sequence: CASSQFVGATEAFF. CDR3 nucleotides: TGTGCCAGCTCACAGTTTGTAGGCGCTACTGAAGCTTTCTTT.

The chain has TRBV12-5 and TRBJ2-1, with 9 bases lining up with TRBD2. The CDR3 spans 13 residues. V gave up 9 bases and J gave up 10 bases; unmatched junction bases: 10. Germline V CDR1 and CDR2: LGHNT, FRNRAP. The CDR3 sequence: CASGLAGLQEQFF. CDR3 coding DNA: TGTGCTAGCGGTCTAGCGGGGCTGCAGGAGCAGTTCTTC.

Here the CDR3 DNA reads TGCGCCAGCAGCTTGTCCCCTAGCGCTAACTACAATGAGCAGTTCTTC. Residues: CASSLSPSANYNEQFF. The chain links TRBV5-1 to TRBJ2-1, with D perhaps TRBD2 (6 bases). Trimming shortened V by 1 base and J by 3 bases, and 14 bases separated the two germline ends. CDR3 length equals 16 residues. CDR1 and CDR2 (germline): SGHRS, YFSETQ. The variable domain in full, with the rest retrieved from reference TRBV5-1 and TRBJ2-1, is KAGVTQTPRYLIKTRGQQVTLSCSPISGHRSVSWYQQTPGQGLQFLFEYFSETQRNKGNFPGRFSGRQFSNSRSEMNVSTLELGDSALYLCASSLSPSANYNEQFFGPGTRLTVL.

This chain uses TRBV18 with TRBJ2-7, with 9 bases matching TRBD2. CDR1 is KGHSH, CDR2 LQKENI, per germline. J gave up 3 bases and V 3 bases, and 3 bases lay outside the gene matches. The CDR3 spans 14 residues. The chain's CDR3 is CASSPGTSFYEQYF. The CDR3 DNA follows: TGTGCCAGCTCACCCGGGACTAGCTTCTACGAGCAGTACTTC.

The table lists this clonotype with a few counts. The genes are TRBV27 and TRBJ2-3, with 8 bases matching TRBD2. The germline CDR1 and CDR2 sequences are MNHEY and SMNVEV (reference sequence). V dropped 5 bases and J dropped 0; count of bases not matched to a gene: 4. The CDR3 runs to 15 residues. Written as DNA, the CDR3 is TGTGCCAGCAGTACCCCTAGCGGGAGCACAGATACGCAGTATTTT. Translated, it gives CASSTPSGSTDTQYF.

The chain is built from TRBV27 and TRBJ1-4; a possible D gene is TRBD1 (6 bases). CDR1 and CDR2 (germline): MNHEY, SMNVEV (reference sequence). The CDR3 is 16 amino acids. Trimming removed 3 bases from V and 7 bases from J, with 18 bases in between. As DNA, the CDR3 is TGTGCCAGCAGTTTGTCATTGTGGCAGGGGTCTGAAAAACTGTTTTTT. Its protein is CASSLSLWQGSEKLFF. The whole variable domain, filled in from reference TRBV27 and TRBJ1-4, reads EAQVTQNPRYLITVTGKKLTVTCSQNMNHEYMSWYRQDPGLGLRQIYYSMNVEVTDKGDVPEGYKVSRKEKRNFPLILESPSPNQTSLYFCASSLSLWQGSEKLFFGSGTQLSVL.

This clonotype came up many times. The J gene is TRBJ2-3, the V gene TRBV3-1; the D gene is possibly TRBD2 (5 bases). Trimming removed 2 bases at V and 3 bases at J, with 15 bases between. The CDR3 covers 16 residues. CDR1 is LGHDT, CDR2 YNNKEL, per germline (reference sequence). The CDR3 region is CASSQSWPGRTDTQYF. The CDR3 coding sequence is TGTGCCAGCAGCCAATCGTGGCCGGGGAGAACAGATACGCAGTATTTT.

This clonotype was detected many times. The V gene is TRBV29-1, the J gene TRBJ1-2; a weak D match, TRBD1 (5 bases). Trimming removed 3 bases from V and 8 bases from J, with 13 bases in between. CDR3 length: 12 residues. Germline CDR1 is SQVTM and CDR2 is ANQGSEA. DNA of the CDR3: TGCAGCGTTGATGCCGGGGACCGCGGCTACACCTTC. This encodes CSVDAGDRGYTF.

This clonotype was found a few times. The chain recombines TRBV10-3 with TRBJ2-3; D is possibly TRBD1 or TRBD2 (5 bases each). The CDR3 runs to 16 residues. Deletions cut 4 bases from V and 0 bases from J, with 14 bases between. Germline V CDR1 and CDR2: ENHRY, SYGVKD. The CDR3 is CAISANLGESTDTQYF. CDR3 nucleotide sequence: TGTGCCATCAGTGCCAACCTAGGGGAGAGCACAGATACGCAGTATTTT.

This clonotype was seen more than once but under ten times. The chain recombines TRBV19 with TRBJ2-1; either TRBD1 or TRBD2 may supply D (5 bases each). The CDR3 is made up of 15 amino acids. The germline V gene encodes CDR1 LNHDA and CDR2 SQIVND (reference sequence). The V gene lost 1 base and the J gene lost 2 bases, with 9 bases spanning the gap. The CDR3 loop reads CASSIGTGPYNEQFF. As DNA, the CDR3 is TGTGCCAGTAGTATAGGTACGGGACCCTACAATGAGCAGTTCTTC.

Only a few counts were recorded for this clonotype. V is TRBV20-1 and J is TRBJ1-1; 8 bases are a match to TRBD1. This CDR3 contains 11 residues. With 5 bases clipped from V and 11 bases from J, the junction kept 7 bases outside the gene matches. The germline V gene encodes CDR1 DFQATT and CDR2 SNEGSKA (reference sequence). CDR3 amino acids: CSAPWTGYAFF. The CDR3 DNA is TGCAGTGCTCCATGGACAGGGTACGCTTTCTTT.

The sample holds a few counts of this clonotype. The gene calls are TRBV6-2 or TRBV6-3 and TRBJ1-1, with 7 nucleotides matching TRBD1. The CDR3 runs to 16 residues. Looked up from germline, CDR1 is MNHEY and CDR2 is SVGEGT. V dropped 2 bases and J dropped 3; count of bases not matched to a gene: 9. The CDR3 DNA reads as TGTGCCAGCAGTTACGTGAGGACAGGCGGGGACACTGAAGCTTTCTTT. Translating it yields CASSYVRTGGDTEAFF.

At least ten counts were recorded for this clonotype. V usage is TRBV4-3 and J usage is TRBJ2-7; TRBD2 is a possible D gene (6 bases). Trimming removed 1 base at V and 0 bases at J, with 13 bases between. Germline CDR1 and CDR2: LGHNA and YSLEER. The CDR3 extends over 16 amino acids. Here the CDR3 reads CASSQAPPGSSYEQYF. The CDR3 bases are TGCGCCAGCAGCCAAGCCCCCCCCGGGAGCTCCTACGAGCAGTACTTC.

This clonotype came up a few times. CDR3 in amino acids: CASTDTGNPSYEQYF. The CDR3 nucleotides are TGCGCCAGCACCGATACAGGGAATCCCTCCTACGAGCAGTACTTC. The rearrangement uses TRBV5-1 and TRBJ2-7; D is possibly TRBD1 (6 bases). This CDR3 spans 15 amino acids. Germline V lookup: CDR1 SGHRS, CDR2 YFSETQ. The V and J ends lost 6 bases and 0 bases respectively, with 16 bases between them.

This clonotype has only one observation. The chain combines TRBV27 with TRBJ1-1, with D unclear. The CDR3 runs to 15 residues. V was cut by 1 base and J by 0 bases, with 9 bases left in between. Germline lookup yields CDR1 MNHEY and CDR2 SMNVEV (reference sequence). Written as DNA, the CDR3 is TGTGCCAGCAGTTTATGGCACAGAATGAACACTGAAGCTTTCTTT. It yields the protein CASSLWHRMNTEAFF.

There are many counts of this clonotype. The chain recombines TRBV12-3 or TRBV12-4 with TRBJ2-7, with D tentatively TRBD1 or TRBD2 (5 bases each). The CDR3 covers 13 residues. Trimming left V 6 bases short and J 3 bases short, with 12 bases between. CDR3 in amino acids: CASRSRDGYEQYF. The DNA for the CDR3 is TGTGCCAGCAGGAGTAGGGACGGCTACGAGCAGTACTTC.

This clonotype was recorded a few times. The gene calls are TRBV7-8 and TRBJ2-2, with 7 bases fitting TRBD1. The CDR3 loop spans 15 amino acids. Germline V lookup: CDR1 SGHVS, CDR2 FQNEAQ. Trimming took 5 bases from V and 0 from J; bases not matched to a gene: 3. The CDR3 region is CASSPTGANTGELFF. The CDR3 nucleotides read TGTGCCAGCAGCCCCACAGGGGCGAACACCGGGGAGCTGTTTTTT.